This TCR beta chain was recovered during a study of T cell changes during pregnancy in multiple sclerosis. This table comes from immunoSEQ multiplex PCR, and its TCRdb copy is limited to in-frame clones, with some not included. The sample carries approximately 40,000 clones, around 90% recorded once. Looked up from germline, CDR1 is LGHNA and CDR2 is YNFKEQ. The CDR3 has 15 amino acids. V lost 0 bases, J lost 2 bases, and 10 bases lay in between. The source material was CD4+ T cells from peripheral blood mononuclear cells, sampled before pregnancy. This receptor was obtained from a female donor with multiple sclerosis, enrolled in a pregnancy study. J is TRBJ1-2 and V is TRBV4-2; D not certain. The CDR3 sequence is CASSQDQLLNYGYTF. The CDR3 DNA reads TGTGCCAGCAGCCAAGATCAGTTACTAAACTATGGCTACACCTTC.